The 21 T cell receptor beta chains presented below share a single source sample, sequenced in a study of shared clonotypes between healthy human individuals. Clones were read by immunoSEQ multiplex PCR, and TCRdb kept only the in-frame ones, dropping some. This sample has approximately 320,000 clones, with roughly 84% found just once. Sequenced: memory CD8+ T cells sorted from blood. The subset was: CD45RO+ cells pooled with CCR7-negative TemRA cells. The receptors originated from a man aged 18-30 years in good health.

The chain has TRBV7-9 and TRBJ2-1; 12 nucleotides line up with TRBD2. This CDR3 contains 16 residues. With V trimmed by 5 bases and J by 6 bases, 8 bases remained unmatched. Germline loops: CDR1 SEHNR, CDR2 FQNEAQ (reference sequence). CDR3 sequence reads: CASSPRLAGDPNEQFF. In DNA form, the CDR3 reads TGTGCCAGCAGCCCGAGACTAGCGGGAGATCCCAATGAGCAGTTCTTC. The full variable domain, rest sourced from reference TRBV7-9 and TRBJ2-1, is DTGVSQNPRHKITKRGQNVTFRCDPISEHNRLYWYRQTLGQGPEFLTYFQNEAQLEKSRLLSDRFSAERPKGSFSTLEIQRTEQGDSAMYLCASSPRLAGDPNEQFFGPGTRLTVL.

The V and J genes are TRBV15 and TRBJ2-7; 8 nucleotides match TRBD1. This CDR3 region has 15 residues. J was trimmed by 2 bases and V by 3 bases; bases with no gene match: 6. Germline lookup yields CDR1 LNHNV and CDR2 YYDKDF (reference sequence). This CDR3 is CATSSMGQETYEQYF. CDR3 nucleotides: TGTGCCACCAGCAGTATGGGACAGGAAACCTACGAGCAGTACTTC.

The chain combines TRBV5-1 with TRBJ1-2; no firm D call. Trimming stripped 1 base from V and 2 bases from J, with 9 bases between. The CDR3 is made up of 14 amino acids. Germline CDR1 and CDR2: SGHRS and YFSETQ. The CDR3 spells CASSLPGPNYGYTF. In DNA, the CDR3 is TGCGCCAGCAGCTTGCCGGGCCCCAACTATGGCTACACCTTC. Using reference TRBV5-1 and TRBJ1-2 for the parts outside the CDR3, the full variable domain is KAGVTQTPRYLIKTRGQQVTLSCSPISGHRSVSWYQQTPGQGLQFLFEYFSETQRNKGNFPGRFSGRQFSNSRSEMNVSTLELGDSALYLCASSLPGPNYGYTFGSGTRLTVV.

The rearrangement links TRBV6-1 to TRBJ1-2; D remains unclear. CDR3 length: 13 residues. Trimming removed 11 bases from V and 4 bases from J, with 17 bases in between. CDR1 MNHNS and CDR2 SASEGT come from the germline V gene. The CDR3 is CALSTDPGYGYTF. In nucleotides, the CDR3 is TGTGCCCTTAGCACCGACCCAGGCTATGGCTACACCTTC.

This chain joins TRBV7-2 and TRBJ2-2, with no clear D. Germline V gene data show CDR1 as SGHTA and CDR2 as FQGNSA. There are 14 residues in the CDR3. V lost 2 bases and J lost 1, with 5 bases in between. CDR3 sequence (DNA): TGTGCCAGCAGCTTATACAGGAACACCGGGGAGCTGTTTTTT. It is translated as CASSLYRNTGELFF.

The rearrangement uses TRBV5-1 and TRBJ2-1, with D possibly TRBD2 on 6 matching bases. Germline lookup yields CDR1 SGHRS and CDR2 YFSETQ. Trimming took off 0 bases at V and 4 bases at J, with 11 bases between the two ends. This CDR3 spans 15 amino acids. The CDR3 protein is CASSLAAGPYNEQFF. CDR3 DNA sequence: TGCGCCAGCAGCTTGGCGGCGGGACCGTACAATGAGCAGTTCTTC.

The CDR3 sequence: CASARGALQETQYF. For the CDR3, the DNA is TGTGCCAGCGCCCGGGGGGCCCTTCAAGAGACCCAGTACTTC. The J gene is TRBJ2-5, the V gene TRBV25-1; maybe TRBD2 (7 bases). Germline V CDR1 and CDR2: MGHDK, SYGVNS. There are 14 residues in the CDR3. Trimming took off 8 bases at V and 2 bases at J, with 15 bases between the two ends. Filled out from reference TRBV25-1 and TRBJ2-5, the complete variable domain reads EADIYQTPRYLVIGTGKKITLECSQTMGHDKMYWYQQDPGMELHLIHYSYGVNSTEKGDLSSESTVSRIRTEHFPLTLESARPSHTSQYLCASARGALQETQYFGPGTRLLVL.

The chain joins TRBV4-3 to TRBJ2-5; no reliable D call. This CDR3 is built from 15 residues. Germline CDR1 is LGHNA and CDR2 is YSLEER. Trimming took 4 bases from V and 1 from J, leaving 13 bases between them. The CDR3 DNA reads TGCGCCAGCAGCCGCCTCTGGGCAGGCCAAGAGACCCAGTACTTC. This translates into CASSRLWAGQETQYF.

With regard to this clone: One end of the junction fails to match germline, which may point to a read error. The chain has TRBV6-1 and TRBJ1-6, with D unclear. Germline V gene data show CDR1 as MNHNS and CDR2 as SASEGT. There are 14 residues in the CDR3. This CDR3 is CASNEPGRNSPLHF. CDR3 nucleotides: TGTGCCAGCAATGAACCGGGGAGAAATTCACCCCTCCACTTT.

The CDR3 loop reads CASSWDRGRTEAFF. CDR3 in DNA: TGCGCCAGCAGCTGGGACAGGGGTAGAACTGAAGCTTTCTTT. The chain has TRBV5-1 and TRBJ1-1; 10 bases fit TRBD1. The CDR3 runs to 14 residues. V shed 3 bases and J 5 bases; nucleotides not matched to a gene: 4. Germline V gene sequence: CDR1 SGHRS, CDR2 YFSETQ.

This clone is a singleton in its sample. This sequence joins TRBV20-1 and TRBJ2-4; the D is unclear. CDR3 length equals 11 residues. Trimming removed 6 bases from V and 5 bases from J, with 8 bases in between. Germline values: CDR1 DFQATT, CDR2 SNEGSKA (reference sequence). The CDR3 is CSAIAQNIQYF. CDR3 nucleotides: TGCAGTGCCATAGCTCAAAACATTCAGTACTTC.

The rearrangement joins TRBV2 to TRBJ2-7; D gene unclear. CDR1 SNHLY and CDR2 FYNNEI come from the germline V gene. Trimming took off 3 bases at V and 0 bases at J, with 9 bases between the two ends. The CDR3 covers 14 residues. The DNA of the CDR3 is TGTGCCAGCAGTGACCAGGCAGTCTCCTACGAGCAGTACTTC. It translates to CASSDQAVSYEQYF.

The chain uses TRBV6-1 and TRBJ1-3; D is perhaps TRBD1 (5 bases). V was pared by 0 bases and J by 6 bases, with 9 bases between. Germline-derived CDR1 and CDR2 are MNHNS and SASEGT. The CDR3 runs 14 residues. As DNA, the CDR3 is TGTGCCAGCAGTGAAGCGGGACCACCAAACACCATATATTTT. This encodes CASSEAGPPNTIYF.

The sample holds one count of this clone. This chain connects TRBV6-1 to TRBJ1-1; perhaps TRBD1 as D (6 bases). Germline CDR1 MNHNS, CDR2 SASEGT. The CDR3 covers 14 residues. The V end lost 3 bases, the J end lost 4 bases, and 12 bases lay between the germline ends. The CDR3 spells CASSEEFRGTEAFF. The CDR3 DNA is TGTGCCAGCAGTGAGGAATTCAGGGGCACTGAAGCTTTCTTT.

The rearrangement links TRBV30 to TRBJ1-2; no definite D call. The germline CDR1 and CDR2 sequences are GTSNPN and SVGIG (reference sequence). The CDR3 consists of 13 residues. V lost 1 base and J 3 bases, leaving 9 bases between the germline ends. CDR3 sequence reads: CAWSDEGDYGYTF. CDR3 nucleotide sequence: TGTGCCTGGAGTGACGAAGGTGACTATGGCTACACCTTC. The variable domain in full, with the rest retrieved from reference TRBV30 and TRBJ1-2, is SQTIHQWPATLVQPVGSPLSLECTVEGTSNPNLYWYRQAAGRGLQLLFYSVGIGQISSEVPQNLSASRPQDRQFILSSKKLLLSDSGFYLCAWSDEGDYGYTFGSGTRLTVV.

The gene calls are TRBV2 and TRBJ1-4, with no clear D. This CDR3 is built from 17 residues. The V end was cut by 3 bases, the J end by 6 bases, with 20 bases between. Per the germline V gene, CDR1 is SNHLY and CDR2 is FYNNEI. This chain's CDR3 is CASSDTMVPMKDEKLFF. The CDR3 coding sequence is TGTGCCAGCAGTGATACAATGGTCCCAATGAAAGATGAAAAACTGTTTTTT.

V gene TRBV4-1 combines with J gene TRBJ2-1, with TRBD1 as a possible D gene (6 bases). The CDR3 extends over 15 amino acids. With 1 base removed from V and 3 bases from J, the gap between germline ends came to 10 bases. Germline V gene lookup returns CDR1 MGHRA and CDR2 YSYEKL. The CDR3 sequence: CASSQAPGHYNEQFF. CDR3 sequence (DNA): TGCGCCAGCAGCCAAGCCCCGGGACACTACAATGAGCAGTTCTTC.

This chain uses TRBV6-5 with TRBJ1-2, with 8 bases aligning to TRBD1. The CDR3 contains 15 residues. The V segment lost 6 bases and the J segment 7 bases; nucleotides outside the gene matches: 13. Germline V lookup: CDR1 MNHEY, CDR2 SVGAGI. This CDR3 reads CASRRDDRGGFGYTF. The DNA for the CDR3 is TGTGCCAGCAGGCGAGACGACAGGGGAGGCTTTGGCTACACCTTC.

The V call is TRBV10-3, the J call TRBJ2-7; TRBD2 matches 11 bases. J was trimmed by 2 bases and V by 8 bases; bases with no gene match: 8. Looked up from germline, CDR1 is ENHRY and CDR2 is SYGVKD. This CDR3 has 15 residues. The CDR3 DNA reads TGTGCCATCCTCCGGCTAGCGGGAGGAGCCTACGAGCAGTACTTC. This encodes CAILRLAGGAYEQYF.

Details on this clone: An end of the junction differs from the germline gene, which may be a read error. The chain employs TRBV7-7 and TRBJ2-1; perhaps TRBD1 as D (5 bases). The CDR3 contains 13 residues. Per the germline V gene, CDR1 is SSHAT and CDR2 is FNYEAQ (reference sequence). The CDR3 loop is CASSLAPGWGQFF. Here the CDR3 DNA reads TGTGCTAGCAGCTTAGCCCCAGGGTGGGGGCAGTTCTTC. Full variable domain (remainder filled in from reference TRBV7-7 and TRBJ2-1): GAGVSQSPRYKVTKRGQDVTLRCDPISSHATLYWYQQALGQGPEFLTYFNYEAQPDKSGLPSDRFSAERPEGSISTLTIQRTEQRDSAMYRCASSLAPGWGQFFGPGTRLTVL.

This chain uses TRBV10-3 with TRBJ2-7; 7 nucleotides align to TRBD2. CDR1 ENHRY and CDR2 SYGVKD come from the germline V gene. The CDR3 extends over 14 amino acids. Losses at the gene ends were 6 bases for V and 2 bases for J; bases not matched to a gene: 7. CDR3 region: CAISPAGSTYEQYF. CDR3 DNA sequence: TGTGCCATCAGCCCAGCGGGATCGACCTACGAGCAGTACTTC.